This T cell receptor beta chain was retrieved from a study of CD8 T cells in Susac syndrome. CDR3 size: 18 residues. Germline loops: CDR1 SGHDT, CDR2 YYEEEE. The V and J ends lost 4 bases and 0 bases, in that order; junction bases with no gene match: 9. Sequencing of TCR beta was performed on blood CD8+ T cells and on blood CD4+ T cells. Reverse transcription of roughly 0.5 to 1 ug RNA was carried out with random hexamers. Amplification of TCR beta CDR3 was carried out by immunoSEQ multiplex PCR, which covered 54 Vbeta and 13 Jbeta segments. TCRdb reprocessed the immunoSEQ multiplex PCR reads via MiXCR and lists one record per CDR3 protein. This sample carries about 200,000 distinct CDR3 sequences, 80% to 95% of them seen once, and the ten largest clones take about 0.12%.

The rearrangement uses TRBV5-6 and TRBJ2-1; 11 bases fit TRBD1. The source of this sequence is a human donor with multiple sclerosis. Sequencing input: CD8+ T cells from PBMCs. This chain's CDR3 is CASSPPGTGGGSYNEQFF. DNA of the CDR3: TGTGCCAGCAGCCCACCCGGGACAGGGGGGGGCTCCTACAATGAGCAGTTCTTC.